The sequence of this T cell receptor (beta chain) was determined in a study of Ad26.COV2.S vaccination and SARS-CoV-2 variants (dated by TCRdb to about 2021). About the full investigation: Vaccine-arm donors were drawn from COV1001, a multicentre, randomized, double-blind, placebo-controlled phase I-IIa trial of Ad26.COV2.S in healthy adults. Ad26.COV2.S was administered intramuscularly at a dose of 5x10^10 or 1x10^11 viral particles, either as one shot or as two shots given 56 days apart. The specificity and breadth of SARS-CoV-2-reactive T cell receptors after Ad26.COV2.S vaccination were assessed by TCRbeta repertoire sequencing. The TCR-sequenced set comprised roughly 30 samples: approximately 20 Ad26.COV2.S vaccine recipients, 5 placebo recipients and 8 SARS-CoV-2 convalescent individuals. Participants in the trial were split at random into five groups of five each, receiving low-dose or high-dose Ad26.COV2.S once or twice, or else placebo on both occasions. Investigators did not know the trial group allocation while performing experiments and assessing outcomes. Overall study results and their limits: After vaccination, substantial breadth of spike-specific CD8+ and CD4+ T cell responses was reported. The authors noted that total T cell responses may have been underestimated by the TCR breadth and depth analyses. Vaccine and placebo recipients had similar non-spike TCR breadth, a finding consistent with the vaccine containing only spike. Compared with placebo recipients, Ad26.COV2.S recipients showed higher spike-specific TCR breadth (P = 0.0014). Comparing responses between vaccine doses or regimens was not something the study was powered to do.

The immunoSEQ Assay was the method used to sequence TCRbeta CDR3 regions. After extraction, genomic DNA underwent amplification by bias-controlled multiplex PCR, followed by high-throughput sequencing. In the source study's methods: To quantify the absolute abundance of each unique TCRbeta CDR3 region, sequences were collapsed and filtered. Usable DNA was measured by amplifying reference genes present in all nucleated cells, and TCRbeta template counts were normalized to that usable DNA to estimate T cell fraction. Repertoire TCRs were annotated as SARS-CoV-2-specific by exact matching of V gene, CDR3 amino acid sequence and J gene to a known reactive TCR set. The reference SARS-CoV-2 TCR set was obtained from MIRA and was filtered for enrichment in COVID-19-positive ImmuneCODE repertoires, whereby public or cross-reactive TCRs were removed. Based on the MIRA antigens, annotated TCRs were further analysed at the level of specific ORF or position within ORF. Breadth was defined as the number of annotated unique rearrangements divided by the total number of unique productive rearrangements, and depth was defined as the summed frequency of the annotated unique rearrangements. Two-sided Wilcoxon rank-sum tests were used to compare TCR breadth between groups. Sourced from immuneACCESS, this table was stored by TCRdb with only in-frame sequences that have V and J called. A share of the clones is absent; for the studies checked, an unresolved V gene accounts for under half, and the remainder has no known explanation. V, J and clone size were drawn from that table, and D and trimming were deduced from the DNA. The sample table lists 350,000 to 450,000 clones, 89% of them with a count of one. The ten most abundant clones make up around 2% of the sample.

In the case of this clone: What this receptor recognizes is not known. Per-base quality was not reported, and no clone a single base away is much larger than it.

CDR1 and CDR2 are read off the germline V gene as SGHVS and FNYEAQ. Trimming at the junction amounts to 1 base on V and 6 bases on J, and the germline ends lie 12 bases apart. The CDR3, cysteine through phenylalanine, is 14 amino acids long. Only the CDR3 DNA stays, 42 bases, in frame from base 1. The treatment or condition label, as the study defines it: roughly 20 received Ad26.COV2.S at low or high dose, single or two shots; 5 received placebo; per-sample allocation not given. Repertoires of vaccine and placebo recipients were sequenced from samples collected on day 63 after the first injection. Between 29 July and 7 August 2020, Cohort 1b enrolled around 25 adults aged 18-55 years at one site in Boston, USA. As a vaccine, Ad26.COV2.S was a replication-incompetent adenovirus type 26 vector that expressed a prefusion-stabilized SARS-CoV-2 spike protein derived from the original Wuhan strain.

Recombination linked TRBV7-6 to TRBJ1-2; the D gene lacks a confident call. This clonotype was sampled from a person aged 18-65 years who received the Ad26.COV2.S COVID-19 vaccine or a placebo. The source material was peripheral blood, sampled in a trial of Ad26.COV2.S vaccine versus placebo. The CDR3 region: CASSLGGYADGYTF. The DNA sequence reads TGTGCCAGCAGCTTAGGAGGGTATGCGGATGGCTACACCTTC.